This T cell receptor beta chain was recorded in a study of CDR3 diversity in severe acne. TCRdb re-analysed the PCR reads in MiXCR, keeping a single row per CDR3 protein. Among some 90,000 distinct CDR3 sequences listed, about 53% were seen once. The CDR3 sequence is 13 residues long. CDR1 is DFQATT, CDR2 SNEGSKA, per germline (reference sequence). The sequenced sample consisted of blood. The receptor was derived from a male donor with severe acne vulgaris. The genes are TRBV20-1 and TRBJ1-5; 7 bases line up with TRBD1. In DNA form, the CDR3 reads TGCAGGACGACCGGGACAGAAAATCAGCCCCAGCATTTT. Its translation is CRTTGTENQPQHF.